The source of this T cell receptor beta chain is a study of T cell clonality in common variable immunodeficiency. This clone occurred a few times. Its matching antigen is unknown. The read ends 3 residues early relative to the CDR3; the germline J gene fills the gap. The study, taken as a whole, reports: Reportedly, TCR beta sequences from common variable immunodeficiency showed fewer deletions and N-nucleotide insertions.

For at least one year, all CVID subjects received replacement immunoglobulin. TCRdb's copy holds only in-frame clones and misses some; the assay was immunoSEQ multiplex PCR. This sample comprises about 20,000 clones, none seen once only. This CDR3 spans 13 amino acids. CDR1 and CDR2 (germline): SGHTA, FQGNSA. V usage is TRBV7-2 and J usage is TRBJ1-2, with D unclear. The sequence was collected from a human donor with common variable immunodeficiency. Sequencing used peripheral blood mononuclear cells. The CDR3 loop reads CASSLGQVYGYTF. CDR3 DNA (partial): TGTGCCAGCAGCTTAGGGCAGGTCTACGGC.